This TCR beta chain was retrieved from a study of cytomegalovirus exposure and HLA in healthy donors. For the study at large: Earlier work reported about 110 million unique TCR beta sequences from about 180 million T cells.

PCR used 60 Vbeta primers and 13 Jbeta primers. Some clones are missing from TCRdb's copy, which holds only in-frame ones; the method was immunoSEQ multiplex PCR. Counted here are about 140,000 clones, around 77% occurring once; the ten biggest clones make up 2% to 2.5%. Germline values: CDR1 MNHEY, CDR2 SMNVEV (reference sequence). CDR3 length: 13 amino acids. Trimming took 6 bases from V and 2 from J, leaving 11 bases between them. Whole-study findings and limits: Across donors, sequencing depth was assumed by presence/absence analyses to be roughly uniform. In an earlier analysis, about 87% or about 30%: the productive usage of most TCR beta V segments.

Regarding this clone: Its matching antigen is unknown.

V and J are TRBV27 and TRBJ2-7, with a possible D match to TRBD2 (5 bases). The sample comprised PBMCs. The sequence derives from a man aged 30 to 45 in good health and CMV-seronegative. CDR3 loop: CASSGRAPYEQYF. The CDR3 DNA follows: TGTGCCAGCAGCGGGCGGGCCCCCTACGAGCAGTACTTC.